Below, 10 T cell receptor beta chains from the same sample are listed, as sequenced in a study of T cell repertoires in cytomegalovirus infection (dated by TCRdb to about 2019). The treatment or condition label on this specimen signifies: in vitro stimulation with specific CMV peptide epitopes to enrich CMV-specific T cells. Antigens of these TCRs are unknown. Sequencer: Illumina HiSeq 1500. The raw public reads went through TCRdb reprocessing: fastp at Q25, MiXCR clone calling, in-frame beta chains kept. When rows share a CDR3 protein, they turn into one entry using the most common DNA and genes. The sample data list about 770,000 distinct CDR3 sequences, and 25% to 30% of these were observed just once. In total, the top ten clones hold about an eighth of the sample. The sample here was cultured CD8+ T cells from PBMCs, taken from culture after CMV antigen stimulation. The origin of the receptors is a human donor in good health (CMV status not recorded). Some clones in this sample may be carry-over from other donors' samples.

The CDR3 here is CASSLLARFGAEAFF. The CDR3 nucleotides are TGTGCCAGCAGTTTATTGGCAAGATTCGGGGCTGAAGCTTTCTTT. The V call is TRBV28, the J call TRBJ1-1; D call uncertain. Germline loops: CDR1 MDHEN, CDR2 SYDVKM. CDR3 length: 15 amino acids. Deletions cut 1 base from V and 6 bases from J, with 15 bases between.

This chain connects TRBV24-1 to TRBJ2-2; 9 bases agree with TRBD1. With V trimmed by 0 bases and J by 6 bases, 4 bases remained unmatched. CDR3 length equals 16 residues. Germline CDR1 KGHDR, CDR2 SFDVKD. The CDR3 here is CATSDLNRGPAGELFF. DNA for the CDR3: TGTGCCACCAGTGATTTGAACAGGGGGCCCGCCGGGGAGCTGTTTTTT.

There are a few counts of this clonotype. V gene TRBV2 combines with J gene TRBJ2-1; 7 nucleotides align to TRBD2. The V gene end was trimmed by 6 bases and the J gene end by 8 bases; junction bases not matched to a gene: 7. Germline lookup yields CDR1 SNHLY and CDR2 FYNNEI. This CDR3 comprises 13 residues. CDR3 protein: CASRLRGRHEQFF. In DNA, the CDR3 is TGTGCCAGCAGGTTGCGGGGGAGACATGAGCAGTTCTTC.

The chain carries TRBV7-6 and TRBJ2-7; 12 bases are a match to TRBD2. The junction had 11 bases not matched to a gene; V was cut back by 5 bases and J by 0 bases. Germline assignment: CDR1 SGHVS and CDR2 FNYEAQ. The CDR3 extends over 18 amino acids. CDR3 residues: CASSGKGLAGQSSYEQYV. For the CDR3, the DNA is TGTGCCAGCAGCGGTAAAGGACTAGCGGGGCAAAGCTCCTACGAGCAGTACGTC.

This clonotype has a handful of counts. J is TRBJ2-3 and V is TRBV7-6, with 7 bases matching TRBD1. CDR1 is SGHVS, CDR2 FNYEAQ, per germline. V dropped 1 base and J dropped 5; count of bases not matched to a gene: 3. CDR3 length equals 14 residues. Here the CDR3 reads CASSLGGGEDTQYF. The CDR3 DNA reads TGTGCCAGCAGCTTAGGAGGGGGCGAAGATACGCAGTATTTT. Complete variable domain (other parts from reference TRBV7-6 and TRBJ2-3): GAGVSQSPRYKVTKRGQDVALRCDPISGHVSLYWYRQALGQGPEFLTYFNYEAQQDKSGLPNDRFSAERPEGSISTLTIQRTEQRDSAMYRCASSLGGGEDTQYFGPGTRLTVL.

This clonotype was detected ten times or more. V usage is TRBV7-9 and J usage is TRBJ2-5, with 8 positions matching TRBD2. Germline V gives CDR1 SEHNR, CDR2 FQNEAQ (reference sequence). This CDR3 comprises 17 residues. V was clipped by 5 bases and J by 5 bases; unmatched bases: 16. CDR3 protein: CASSQRGGYSAVETQYF. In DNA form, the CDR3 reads TGTGCCAGCAGCCAGCGCGGGGGGTACTCGGCGGTGGAGACCCAGTACTTC.

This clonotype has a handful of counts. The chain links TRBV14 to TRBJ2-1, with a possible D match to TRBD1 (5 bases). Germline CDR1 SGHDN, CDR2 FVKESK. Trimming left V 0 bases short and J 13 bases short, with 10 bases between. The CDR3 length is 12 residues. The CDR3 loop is CASSQDGARQFF. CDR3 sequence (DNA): TGTGCCAGCAGCCAAGATGGGGCGCGACAGTTCTTC.

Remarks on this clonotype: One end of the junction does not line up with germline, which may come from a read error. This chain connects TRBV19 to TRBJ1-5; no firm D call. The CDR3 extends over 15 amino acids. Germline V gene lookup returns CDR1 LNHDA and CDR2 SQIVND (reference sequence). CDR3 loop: CANSMANEALDPQHF. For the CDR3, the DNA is TGTGCCAATAGTATGGCAAATGAGGCCTTAGATCCCCAGCATTTT.

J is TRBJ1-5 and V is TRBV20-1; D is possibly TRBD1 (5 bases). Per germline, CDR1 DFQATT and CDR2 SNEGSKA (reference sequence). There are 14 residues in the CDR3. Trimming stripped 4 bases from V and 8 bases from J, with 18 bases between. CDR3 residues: CSAIPRRGEEPQHF. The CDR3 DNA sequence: TGCAGTGCTATCCCGAGGAGGGGAGAGGAGCCCCAGCATTTT.

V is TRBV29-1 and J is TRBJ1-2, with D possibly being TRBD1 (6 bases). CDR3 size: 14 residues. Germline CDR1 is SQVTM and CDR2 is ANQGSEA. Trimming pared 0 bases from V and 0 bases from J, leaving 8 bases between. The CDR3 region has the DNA TGCAGCGTTGAAGATAGGACAGCTAACTATGGCTACACCTTC. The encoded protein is CSVEDRTANYGYTF.